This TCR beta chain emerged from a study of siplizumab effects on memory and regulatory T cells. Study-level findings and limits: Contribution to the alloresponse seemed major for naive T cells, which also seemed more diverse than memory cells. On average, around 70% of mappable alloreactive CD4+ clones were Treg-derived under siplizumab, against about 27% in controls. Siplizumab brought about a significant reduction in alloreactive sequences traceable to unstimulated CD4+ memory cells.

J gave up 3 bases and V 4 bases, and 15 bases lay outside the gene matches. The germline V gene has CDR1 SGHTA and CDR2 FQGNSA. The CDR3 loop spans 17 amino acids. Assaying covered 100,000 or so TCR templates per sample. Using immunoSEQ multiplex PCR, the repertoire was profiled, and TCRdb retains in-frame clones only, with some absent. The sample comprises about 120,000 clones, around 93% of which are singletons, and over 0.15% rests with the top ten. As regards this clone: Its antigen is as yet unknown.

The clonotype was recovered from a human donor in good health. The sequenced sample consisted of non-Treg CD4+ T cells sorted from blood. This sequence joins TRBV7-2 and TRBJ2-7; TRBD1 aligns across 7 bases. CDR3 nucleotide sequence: TGTGCCAGCAGCTCGCCTCCAGGGGGACAGCGATACTACGAGCAGTACTTC. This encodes CASSSPPGGQRYYEQYF.